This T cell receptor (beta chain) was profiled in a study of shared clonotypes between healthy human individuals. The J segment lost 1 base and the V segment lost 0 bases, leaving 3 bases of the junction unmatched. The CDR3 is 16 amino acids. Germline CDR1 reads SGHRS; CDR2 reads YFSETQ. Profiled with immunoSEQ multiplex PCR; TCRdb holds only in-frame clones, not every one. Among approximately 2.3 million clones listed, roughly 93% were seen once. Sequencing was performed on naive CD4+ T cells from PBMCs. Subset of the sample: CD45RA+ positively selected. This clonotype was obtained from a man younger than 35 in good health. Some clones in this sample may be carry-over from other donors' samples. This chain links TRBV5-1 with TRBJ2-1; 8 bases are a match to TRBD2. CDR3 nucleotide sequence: TGCGCCAGCAGCTTGGTCTCTAGCGGGTCCTACAATGAGCAGTTCTTC. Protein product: CASSLVSSGSYNEQFF.